What follows are 25 T cell receptor beta chains derived from one specimen sequenced in a study of breast tumors, draining lymph nodes, adjacent tissues. TCRdb redid the calling of the multiplex PCR reads with MiXCR, one entry per CDR3 protein. The repertoire consists of about 20,000 distinct CDR3 sequences, with 32% occurring once and the leading ten covering approximately 12%. Sequencing was performed on breast tumor tissue. The source of these receptors is a female donor with breast cancer. Some clones in this sample may be carry-over from other donors' samples.

In this sample, this clonotype turned up many times. V is TRBV6-2 or TRBV6-3 and J is TRBJ2-6; 11 nucleotides agree with TRBD1. The J segment lost 0 bases and the V segment lost 5 bases, leaving 9 bases of the junction unmatched. This CDR3 comprises 19 residues. Germline loops: CDR1 MNHEY, CDR2 SVGEGT. The CDR3 here is CASSAPRDRGDSGANVLTF. As DNA, the CDR3 is TGTGCCAGCAGTGCGCCCCGGGACAGGGGGGACTCTGGGGCCAACGTCCTGACTTTC.

In this sample, this clonotype turned up many times. V is TRBV7-8 and J is TRBJ1-2; no firm D call. CDR3 length: 14 residues. Trimming shortened V by 3 bases and J by 4 bases, and 12 bases separated the two germline ends. CDR1 is SGHVS and CDR2 is FQNEAQ in the germline V gene. DNA of the CDR3: TGTGCCAGCAGCTTCTGGCCTTACTCCTATGGCTACACCTTC. Translated, it gives CASSFWPYSYGYTF.

The J gene is TRBJ2-1, the V gene TRBV5-4; tentative D call: TRBD2 (7 bases). This CDR3 region has 16 residues. Germline V gene data show CDR1 as SGHNT and CDR2 as YYREEE (reference sequence). V shed 1 base and J shed 2 bases, with 13 bases lying between them. DNA of the CDR3: TGTGCCAGCAGCTTGAGGGGGGGCAGTACCTACAATGAGCAGTTCTTC. Translating gives CASSLRGGSTYNEQFF.

The rearrangement joins TRBV10-1 to TRBJ1-3; TRBD1 aligns across 8 bases. Germline V CDR1 and CDR2: WNHNN, SYGVQD (reference sequence). The CDR3 spans 17 residues. The V gene end was trimmed by 8 bases and the J gene end by 8 bases; junction bases not matched to a gene: 20. In DNA form, the CDR3 reads TGCGCCAGCTATCCGGGCAGGACAGGGCGCGATGGCTACACCATATATTTT. Amino acid sequence: CASYPGRTGRDGYTIYF.

Worth noting for this clonotype: The junction departs from the called germline gene at one end, perhaps through a read error. The chain joins TRBV15 to TRBJ2-5; 7 nucleotides agree with TRBD1. The CDR3 contains 16 residues. Germline V gene lookup returns CDR1 LNHNV and CDR2 YYDKDF (reference sequence). CDR3 amino acids: CATNRDTTGSQETQYF. CDR3 nucleotides: TGTGCCACCAACAGAGATACGACAGGGAGTCAAGAGACCCAGTACTTC.

This clonotype is deemed medium-sized. The rearrangement joins TRBV20-1 to TRBJ2-1; the D is unclear. The CDR3 spans 13 residues. Trimming took off 5 bases at V and 6 bases at J, with 14 bases between the two ends. Germline CDR1 reads DFQATT; CDR2 reads SNEGSKA (reference sequence). The CDR3 sequence is CSASWVRGNEQFF. CDR3 coding DNA: TGCAGTGCTTCCTGGGTTAGAGGCAATGAGCAGTTCTTC.

In the case of this clonotype: This may stem from a read error, because a much larger clone lies one nucleotide away. Here the CDR3 reads CAISPPTGADQPQHF. The CDR3, as DNA: TGTGCCATCTCACCACCAACGGGGGCTGATCAGCCCCAGCATTTT. The rearrangement links TRBV18 to TRBJ1-5; possible D gene TRBD1, 6 bases. This CDR3 has 15 amino acids. CDR1 and CDR2 from the germline V gene are KGHSH and LQKENI.

This clonotype was picked up many times. This sequence joins TRBV6-2 or TRBV6-3 and TRBJ2-1; the match to TRBD2 covers 7 bases. CDR1 MNHEY and CDR2 SVGEGT come from the germline V gene. J lost 6 bases, V lost 6 bases, and 8 bases had no gene match. The CDR3 has 14 residues. CDR3: CASSLGLEINEQFF. CDR3 DNA: TGTGCCAGCAGCCTCGGACTAGAGATCAATGAGCAGTTCTTC.

This clonotype was counted ten times or more. The chain has TRBV28 and TRBJ2-5; 8 nucleotides line up with TRBD1. Unmatched junction bases numbered 15, after V lost 5 bases and J lost 7 bases. The germline CDR1 and CDR2 sequences are MDHEN and SYDVKM. This CDR3 has 16 amino acids. The CDR3, as DNA: TGTGCCAGCAGTCCACGGGGCGGCAGGGGGCGGGGGACCCAGTACTTC. This translates into CASSPRGGRGRGTQYF.

With respect to this clonotype: A read error may produce the germline difference seen at one junction end. The genes are TRBV5-8 and TRBJ1-5, with D tentatively TRBD1 (6 bases). This CDR3 spans 15 amino acids. From germline, CDR1 is SGHTS and CDR2 YDEGEE. For the CDR3, the DNA is TGTGCCAGCAGCCCAGGACAGATTAGCCATCAGCCCCAGCATTTT. This codes for CASSPGQISHQPQHF.

The chain combines TRBV5-1 with TRBJ2-1; D uncertain. This CDR3 comprises 15 residues. The germline V gene encodes CDR1 SGHRS and CDR2 YFSETQ. Trimming took 5 bases from V and 0 from J, leaving 12 bases between them. The CDR3 coding sequence is TGCGCCAGCAGTCTAGACGGAAGCTCCTACAATGAGCAGTTCTTC. Protein product: CASSLDGSSYNEQFF.

In this sample, this clonotype is medium-sized. The chain recombines TRBV27 with TRBJ2-7, with 7 bases identical to TRBD2. With V trimmed by 3 bases and J by 2 bases, 1 base remained unmatched. From germline, CDR1 is MNHEY and CDR2 SMNVEV (reference sequence). The CDR3 totals 13 residues. CDR3 residues: CASSFSGPYEQYF. CDR3 DNA: TGTGCCAGCAGTTTTAGCGGGCCCTACGAGCAGTACTTC.

In its sample, this clonotype was seen many times. V is TRBV6-5 and J is TRBJ2-7; D may correspond to TRBD1 or TRBD2 (5 bases each). Germline lookup yields CDR1 MNHEY and CDR2 SVGAGI. Trimming cost V 2 bases and J 6 bases, with 8 bases left between them. The CDR3 is 12 residues long. The CDR3, as DNA: TGTGCCAGCAGTTACGGGGGAAGCGAGCAGTACTTC. This sequence encodes CASSYGGSEQYF.

Concerning this clonotype: A read error is likely, as this CDR3 ends without the conserved phenylalanine or tryptophan. The chain is built from TRBV7-2 and TRBJ1-2; D ambiguous. V dropped 1 base and J dropped 4 bases, with 10 bases sitting between them. Germline-derived CDR1 and CDR2 are SGHTA and FQGNSA. This CDR3 has 14 amino acids. The CDR3: CASSLEGNLYGYTS. The DNA of the CDR3 is TGTGCCAGCAGCTTAGAGGGAAACCTCTATGGCTACACCTCC.

The sample holds many counts of this clonotype. The chain employs TRBV7-9 and TRBJ1-3, with a possible D match to TRBD1 (5 bases). Trimming left V 3 bases short and J 1 base short, with 19 bases between. The CDR3 spans 18 residues. Germline lookup yields CDR1 SEHNR and CDR2 FQNEAQ (reference sequence). In DNA form, the CDR3 reads TGTGCCAGCAGCTTTTTGTTGGGGCCACTTCCATCTGGAAACACCATATATTTT. Protein sequence: CASSFLLGPLPSGNTIYF.

In its sample, this clonotype was seen many times. The CDR3 protein is CATILAGGYEQYF. The CDR3 nucleotides are TGTGCCACGATACTAGCGGGAGGGTACGAGCAGTACTTC. V is TRBV24-1 and J is TRBJ2-7, with 13 bases that match TRBD2. The CDR3 is 13 amino acids. Trimming cost V 10 bases and J 4 bases; bases outside gene matches: 3. Germline V gene sequence: CDR1 KGHDR, CDR2 SFDVKD.

This clonotype has a count of ten or more. This chain uses TRBV11-3 with TRBJ2-1; 7 bases are shared with TRBD2. With 2 bases clipped from V and 5 bases from J, the junction kept 9 bases outside the gene matches. Germline V lookup: CDR1 SGHNT, CDR2 YENEEA. There are 16 residues in the CDR3. CDR3 DNA sequence: TGTGCCAGCAGCTTACCGAAACTAGCGACGAACAATGAGCAGTTCTTC. It encodes CASSLPKLATNNEQFF.

This clonotype was seen a single time. The chain joins TRBV20-1 to TRBJ2-7; 7 bases are shared with TRBD2. J lost 4 bases, V lost 6 bases, and 12 bases had no gene match. Germline V gene data show CDR1 as DFQATT and CDR2 as SNEGSKA (reference sequence). The CDR3 contains 14 residues. The CDR3, as DNA: TGCAGTGCGCTCCGGGTTAGCGGGTATTACGAGCAGTACTTC. Protein product: CSALRVSGYYEQYF.

This clonotype was picked up a small number of times. This chain connects TRBV2 to TRBJ2-7, with 13 nucleotides matching TRBD2. This CDR3 is built from 13 residues. CDR1 is SNHLY, CDR2 FYNNEI, per germline. The V and J ends lost 8 bases and 7 bases, in that order; junction bases with no gene match: 5. The CDR3: CASAKGLAGEQYV. CDR3 DNA: TGTGCCAGCGCAAAGGGACTAGCGGGGGAGCAGTACGTC.

This sequence joins TRBV15 and TRBJ2-5; TRBD1 matches 9 bases. Germline V CDR1 and CDR2: LNHNV, YYDKDF (reference sequence). Trimming cost V 0 bases and J 3 bases; bases outside gene matches: 2. This CDR3 contains 15 residues. CDR3: CATSRDGTGKETQYF. The CDR3 coding sequence is TGTGCCACCAGCAGAGATGGGACAGGGAAAGAGACCCAGTACTTC.

Relative to its sample, this clonotype is large. V usage is TRBV7-2 and J usage is TRBJ2-1; TRBD2 agrees at 9 bases. CDR1 SGHTA and CDR2 FQGNSA come from the germline V gene. V was pared by 0 bases and J by 8 bases, with 8 bases of the junction left unmatched. The CDR3 consists of 16 residues. For the CDR3, the DNA is TGTGCCAGCAGCTTAGCGCTGGCGGGAGGGCAGGATGAGCAGTTCTTC. It specifies CASSLALAGGQDEQFF.

Comments on this clonotype: An end of the junction does not agree with germline; a read error may underlie this. The V and J genes are TRBV7-3 and TRBJ2-1; D is possibly TRBD2 (6 bases). From germline, CDR1 is SGHTA and CDR2 FQGTGA. This CDR3 contains 17 residues. The CDR3 nucleotides are TGTGCCGGCAGCTTATCACCTTCGGGACTGGTTCAAAATGAGCAGTTCTTC. It translates to CAGSLSPSGLVQNEQFF.

This clonotype was recorded at least ten times. The V gene is TRBV4-3, the J gene TRBJ2-7; no firm D call. Trimming took off 1 base at V and 0 bases at J, with 4 bases between the two ends. Germline assignment: CDR1 LGHNA and CDR2 YSLEER. CDR3 length: 13 residues. CDR3 residues: CASSQGISYEQYF. The CDR3 bases are TGCGCCAGCAGCCAAGGGATCTCCTACGAGCAGTACTTC.

V is TRBV5-1 and J is TRBJ2-7; 10 bases align to TRBD1. J lost 2 bases, V lost 4 bases, and 6 bases had no gene match. Germline V CDR1 and CDR2: SGHRS, YFSETQ. The CDR3 sequence is 15 residues long. The CDR3 sequence: CASSPLGTGAYEQYF. CDR3 nucleotides: TGCGCCAGCAGCCCCTTGGGGACAGGGGCCTACGAGCAGTACTTC.

The chain employs TRBV2 and TRBJ2-7; D gene unclear. The CDR3 contains 12 residues. CDR1 SNHLY and CDR2 FYNNEI come from the germline V gene. V was shortened by 5 bases and J by 3 bases, with 8 bases between the two germline ends. In DNA, the CDR3 is TGTGCCAGCAGTCTGGATAGCTACGAGCAGTACTTC. Translating gives CASSLDSYEQYF.